Listed below are T cell receptor beta chains from one sample, sequenced in a study of regulatory T cells in long-lasting Graves disease. TCRdb used MiXCR to reprocess the multiplex PCR reads, holding one entry per CDR3 protein. The sample yields approximately 400,000 distinct CDR3 sequences, about 14% seen once. The sample consisted of peripheral blood mononuclear cells (PBMCs), taken at new diagnosis, from a patient treated with antithyroid drugs. These receptors all stem from a female donor with Graves disease. CDR3s include the opening cysteine and the closing phenylalanine or tryptophan. A D gene is named only where the DNA matches it firmly. Clone size is not always given. Where it is, it says once, few, many or a class for expanded clones.

- | TRBJ1-2 | TRBV7-9 | few | CASSHFSGKGSSGYTF | TGTGCCAGCAGCCATTTTTCGGGCAAGGGCTCGAGTGGCTACACCTTC
TRBD2 | TRBJ2-5 | TRBV29-1 | many | CSVYPRGGETQYF | TGCAGCGTTTACCCTCGGGGGGGGGAGACCCAGTACTTC
- | TRBJ2-4 | TRBV20-1 | many | CSARDYLRRRNIQYF | TGCAGTGCTAGAGATTATTTACGGCGTCGGAACATTCAGTACTTC
TRBD1 | TRBJ1-1 | TRBV5-1 | many | CASSLFGDRGRSRSEAFF | TGCGCCAGCAGCTTGTTTGGTGACAGGGGGCGTTCGAGGTCTGAAGCTTTCTTT
- | TRBJ2-7 | TRBV27 | many | CASSLGAGPSSYEQYF | TGTGCCAGCAGTTTAGGGGCAGGGCCTTCCTCCTACGAGCAGTACTTC
- | TRBJ1-4 | TRBV3-1 | few | CASSQFSWGITDEKLFF | TGTGCCAGCAGCCAGTTTTCTTGGGGCATAACGGATGAAAAACTGTTTTTT
- | TRBJ2-1 | TRBV7-2 | many | CASSLVGGPYNEQFF | TGTGCCAGCAGCTTAGTAGGAGGCCCCTACAATGAGCAGTTCTTC
- | TRBJ1-1 | TRBV13 | many | CASSSRRGRTTEAFF | TGTGCCAGCAGCTCGAGGCGGGGACGGACCACTGAAGCTTTCTTT
- | TRBJ2-1 | TRBV11-1 | - | CASSHRQGVAGEQFF | TGTGCCAGCAGCCATCGACAGGGGGTAGCGGGGGAGCAGTTCTTC
TRBD1 | TRBJ2-3 | TRBV5-4 | many | CASSLGTDTDTQYF | TGTGCCAGCAGCTTAGGGACAGACACAGATACGCAGTATTTT
- | TRBJ2-7 | TRBV20-1 | once | CSARLPSTHEQYF | TGCAGTGCTAGGTTGCCTAGTACCCACGAGCAGTACTTC
TRBD2 | TRBJ2-5 | TRBV6-2/TRBV6-3 | - | CASSYGRGRGGETQYF | TGTGCCAGCAGTTACGGCCGCGGGAGAGGAGGGGAGACCCAGTACTTC
- | TRBJ2-1 | TRBV5-1 | - | CASSFSFFPYNEQFF | TGCGCCAGCAGCTTCTCATTTTTTCCCTACAATGAGCAGTTCTTC
TRBD1 | TRBJ1-2 | TRBV12-3/TRBV12-4 | many | CASSLVGTGGANGYTF | TGTGCCAGCAGTTTAGTCGGAACAGGGGGCGCGAATGGCTACACCTTC
- | TRBJ2-4 | TRBV6-5 | many | CASSYGDTKNIQYF | TGTGCCAGCAGTTACGGGGACACAAAAAACATTCAGTACTTC
- | TRBJ2-1 | TRBV18 | - | CASSPQGTYNGNEQFF | TGTGCCAGCTCACCACAGGGGACTTATAACGGCAATGAGCAGTTCTTC
TRBD1 | TRBJ1-6 | TRBV27 | - | CASSLGTDNSPLHF | TGTGCCAGCAGTTTAGGGACAGATAATTCACCCCTCCACTTT
TRBD2 | TRBJ2-1 | TRBV9 | many | CASSSPRGVAGDPNEQFF | TGTGCCAGCAGCTCTCCCCGTGGGGTGGCGGGAGACCCCAATGAGCAGTTCTTC
- | TRBJ1-5 | TRBV10-3 | - | CAISETDYSNQPQHF | TGTGCCATCAGTGAGACGGACTATAGCAATCAGCCCCAGCATTTT
- | TRBJ1-3 | TRBV6-2/TRBV6-3 | many | CASTRGHSGNTIYF | TGTGCCAGCACCCGAGGACACTCTGGAAACACCATATATTTT
- | TRBJ2-7 | TRBV12-3/TRBV12-4 | many | CASTIGVTYEQYF | TGTGCCAGCACCATCGGGGTAACCTACGAGCAGTACTTC
- | TRBJ2-5 | TRBV7-9 | - | CASTEGERGTQYF | TGTGCCAGCACCGAGGGGGAACGAGGGACCCAGTACTTC
TRBD1 | TRBJ2-5 | TRBV7-2 | many | CASRMTGSEEETQYF | TGTGCCAGCAGGATGACAGGGTCGGAGGAAGAGACCCAGTACTTC
- | TRBJ2-1 | TRBV5-1 | many | CASSLVTSPRVF | TGCGCCAGCAGCTTGGTTACTAGCCCCCGTGTCTTC
TRBD1 | TRBJ2-7 | TRBV27 | - | CASSASGQGAYEQYF | TGTGCCAGCAGTGCCTCGGGACAGGGGGCCTACGAGCAGTACTTC
TRBD2 | TRBJ2-5 | TRBV4-1 | - | CASSQERGRYQETQYF | TGCGCCAGCAGCCAAGAGCGGGGGAGGTACCAAGAGACCCAGTACTTC
- | TRBJ1-1 | TRBV19 | many | CASSILSQNTEAFF | TGTGCCAGTAGTATTTTGTCCCAAAACACTGAAGCTTTCTTT
TRBD1 | TRBJ2-4 | TRBV30 | many | CAWSGDREDIQYF | TGTGCCTGGAGTGGGGACAGGGAGGACATTCAGTACTTC
- | TRBJ2-5 | TRBV7-9 | many | CASSYRRVETQYF | TGTGCCAGCAGTTATCGCAGGGTGGAGACCCAGTACTTC